What follows describes a single TCR beta chain. Antigen specificity is unknown. TCRdb's copy holds only in-frame clones and misses some; the assay was immunoSEQ multiplex PCR. The sample contains under 200,000 clones, 80% to 95% of which appear only once. Germline V gene data show CDR1 as SEHNR and CDR2 as FQNEAQ (reference sequence). The trim removed 2 bases at V and 3 bases at J, leaving 3 bases unmatched. The CDR3 contains 14 residues. These data come from a study of T cell responses to AZD1222 COVID-19 vaccine. The study's findings and limits: When two AZD1222 doses had been given, Spike-specific TCR breadth and depth rose. Repertoire sampling occurred only after the peak T cell response.

V gene TRBV7-9 combines with J gene TRBJ2-7; TRBD2 matches 8 bases. The clonotype was recovered from an adult in good health. Specimen: peripheral blood, collected on day 0 of AZD1222 vaccination. This CDR3 is CASSLTSGLYEQYF. In DNA, the CDR3 is TGTGCCAGCAGCTTAACTAGCGGCCTCTACGAGCAGTACTTC.